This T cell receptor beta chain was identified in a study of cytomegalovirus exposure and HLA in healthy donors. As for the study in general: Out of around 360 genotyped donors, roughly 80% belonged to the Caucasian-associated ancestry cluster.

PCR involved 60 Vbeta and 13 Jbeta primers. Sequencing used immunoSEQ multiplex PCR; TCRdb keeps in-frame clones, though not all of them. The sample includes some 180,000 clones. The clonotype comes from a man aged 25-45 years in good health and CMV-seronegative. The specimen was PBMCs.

CDR3 amino acids: CASSQELAGGYNEQFF. Written as DNA, the CDR3 is TGCGCCAGCAGCCAAGAACTAGCGGGGGGATACAATGAGCAGTTCTTC. J is TRBJ2-1 and V is TRBV4-3, with TRBD2 identical over 12 bases. The J segment lost 4 bases and the V segment lost 0 bases, leaving 1 base of the junction unmatched. CDR3 length: 16 residues. From germline, CDR1 is LGHNA and CDR2 YSLEER.